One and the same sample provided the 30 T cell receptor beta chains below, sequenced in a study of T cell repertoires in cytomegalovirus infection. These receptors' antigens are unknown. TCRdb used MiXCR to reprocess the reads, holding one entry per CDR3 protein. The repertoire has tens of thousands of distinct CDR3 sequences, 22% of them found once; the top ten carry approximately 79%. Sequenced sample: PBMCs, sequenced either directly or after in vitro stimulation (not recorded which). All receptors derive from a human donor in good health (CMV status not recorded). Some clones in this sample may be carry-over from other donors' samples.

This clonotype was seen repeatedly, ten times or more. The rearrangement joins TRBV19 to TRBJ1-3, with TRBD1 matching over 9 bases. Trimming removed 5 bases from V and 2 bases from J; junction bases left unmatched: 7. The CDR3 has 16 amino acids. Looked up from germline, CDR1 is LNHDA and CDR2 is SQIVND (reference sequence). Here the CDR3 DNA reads TGTGCCAGTAGTTTCAGACAGGGGGACGCTGGAAACACCATATATTTT. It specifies CASSFRQGDAGNTIYF.

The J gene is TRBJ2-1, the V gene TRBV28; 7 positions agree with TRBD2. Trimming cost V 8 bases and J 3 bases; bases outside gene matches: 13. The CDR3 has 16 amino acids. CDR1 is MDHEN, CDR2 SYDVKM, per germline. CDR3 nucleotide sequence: TGTGCCAGCCACTTAACCGGCGGGAGTCTCTACAATGAGCAGTTCTTC. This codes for CASHLTGGSLYNEQFF.

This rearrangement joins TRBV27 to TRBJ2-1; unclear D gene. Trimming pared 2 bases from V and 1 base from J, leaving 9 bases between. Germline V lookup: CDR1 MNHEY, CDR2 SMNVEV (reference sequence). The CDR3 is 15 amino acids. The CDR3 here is CASSLRVASYNEQFF. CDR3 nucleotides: TGTGCCAGCAGTTTACGCGTCGCTTCCTACAATGAGCAGTTCTTC.

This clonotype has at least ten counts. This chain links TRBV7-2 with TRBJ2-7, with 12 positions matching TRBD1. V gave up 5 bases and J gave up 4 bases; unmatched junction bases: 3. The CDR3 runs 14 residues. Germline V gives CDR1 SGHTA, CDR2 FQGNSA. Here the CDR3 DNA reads TGTGCCAGCAGCCGGGACAGGGGGCAGTACGAGCAGTACTTC. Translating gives CASSRDRGQYEQYF.

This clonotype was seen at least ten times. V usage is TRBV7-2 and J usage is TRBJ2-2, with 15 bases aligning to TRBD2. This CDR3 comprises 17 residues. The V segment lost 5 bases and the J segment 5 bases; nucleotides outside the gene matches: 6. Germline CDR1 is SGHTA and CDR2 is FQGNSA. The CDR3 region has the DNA TGTGCCAGCAGCCGGACTAGCGGGAGGGCCAGGACCGGGGAGCTGTTTTTT. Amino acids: CASSRTSGRARTGELFF.

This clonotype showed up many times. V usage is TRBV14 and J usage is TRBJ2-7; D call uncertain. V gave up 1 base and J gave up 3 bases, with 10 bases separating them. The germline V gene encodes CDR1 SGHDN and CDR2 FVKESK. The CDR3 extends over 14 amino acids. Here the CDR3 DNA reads TGTGCCAGCAGCCAAGGCGTGGGGTACTACGAGCAGTACTTC. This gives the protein CASSQGVGYYEQYF.

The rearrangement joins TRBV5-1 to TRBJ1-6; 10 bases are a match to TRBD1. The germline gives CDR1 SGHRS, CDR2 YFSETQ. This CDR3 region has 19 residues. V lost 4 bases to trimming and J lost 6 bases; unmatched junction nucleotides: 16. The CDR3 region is CASSATTGQGSDGNSPLHF. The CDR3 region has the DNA TGCGCCAGCAGCGCCACTACGGGACAGGGGAGCGATGGTAATTCACCCCTCCACTTT.

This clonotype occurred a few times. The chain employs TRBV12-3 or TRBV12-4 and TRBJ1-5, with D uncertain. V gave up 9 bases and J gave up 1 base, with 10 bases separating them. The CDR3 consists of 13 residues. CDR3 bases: TGTGCCAGTGGACGAAGAAGCAATCAGCCCCAGCATTTT. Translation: CASGRRSNQPQHF.

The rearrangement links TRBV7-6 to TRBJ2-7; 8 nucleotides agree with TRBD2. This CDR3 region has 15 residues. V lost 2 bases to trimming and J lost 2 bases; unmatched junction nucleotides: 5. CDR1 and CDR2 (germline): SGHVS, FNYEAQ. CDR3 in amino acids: CASSLTTGGPYEQYF. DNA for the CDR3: TGTGCCAGCAGCTTAACTACGGGAGGGCCCTACGAGCAGTACTTC.

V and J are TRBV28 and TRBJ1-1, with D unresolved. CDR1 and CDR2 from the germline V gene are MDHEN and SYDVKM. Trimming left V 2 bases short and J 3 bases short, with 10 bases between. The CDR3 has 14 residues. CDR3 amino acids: CASSLGDRDTEAFF. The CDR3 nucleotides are TGTGCCAGCAGTTTAGGGGATAGGGACACTGAAGCTTTCTTT.

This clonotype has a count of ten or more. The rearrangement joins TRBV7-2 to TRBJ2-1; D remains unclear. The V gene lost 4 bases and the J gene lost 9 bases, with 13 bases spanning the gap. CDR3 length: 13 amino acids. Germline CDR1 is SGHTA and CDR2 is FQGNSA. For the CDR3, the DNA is TGTGCCAGCAGCTCCCGGGCCAGGAGTGAGCAGTTCTTC. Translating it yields CASSSRARSEQFF.

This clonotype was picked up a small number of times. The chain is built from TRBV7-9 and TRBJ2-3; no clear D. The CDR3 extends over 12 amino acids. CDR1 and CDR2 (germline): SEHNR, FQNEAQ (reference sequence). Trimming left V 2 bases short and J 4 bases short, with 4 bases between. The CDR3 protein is CASSLSPDTQYF. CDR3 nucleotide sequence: TGTGCCAGCAGCTTAAGCCCAGATACGCAGTATTTT.

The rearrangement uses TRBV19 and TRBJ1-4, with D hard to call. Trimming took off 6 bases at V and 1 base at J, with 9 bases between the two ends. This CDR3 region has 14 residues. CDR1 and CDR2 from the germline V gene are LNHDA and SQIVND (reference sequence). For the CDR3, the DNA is TGTGCCAGTAGAAACAGACTAACTAATGAAAAACTGTTTTTT. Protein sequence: CASRNRLTNEKLFF.

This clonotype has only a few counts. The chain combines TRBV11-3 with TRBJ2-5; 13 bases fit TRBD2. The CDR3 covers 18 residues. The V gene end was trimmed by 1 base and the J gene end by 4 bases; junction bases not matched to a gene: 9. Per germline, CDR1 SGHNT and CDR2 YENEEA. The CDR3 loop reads CASSLGQLAGGPGETQYF. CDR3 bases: TGTGCCAGCAGCTTAGGTCAACTAGCGGGAGGGCCAGGAGAGACCCAGTACTTC.

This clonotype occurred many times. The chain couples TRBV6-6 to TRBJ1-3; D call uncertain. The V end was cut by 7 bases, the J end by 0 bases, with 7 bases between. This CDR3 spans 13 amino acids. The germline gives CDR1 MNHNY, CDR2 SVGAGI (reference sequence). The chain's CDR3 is CASMRNSGNTIYF. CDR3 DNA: TGTGCCAGCATGAGGAACTCTGGAAACACCATATATTTT.

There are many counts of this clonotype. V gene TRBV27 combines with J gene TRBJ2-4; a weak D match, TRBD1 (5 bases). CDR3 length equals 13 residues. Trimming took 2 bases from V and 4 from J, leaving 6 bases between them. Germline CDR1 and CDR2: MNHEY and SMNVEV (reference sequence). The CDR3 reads CASSLDRKNIQYF. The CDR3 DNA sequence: TGTGCCAGCAGTTTAGACAGAAAAAACATTCAGTACTTC.

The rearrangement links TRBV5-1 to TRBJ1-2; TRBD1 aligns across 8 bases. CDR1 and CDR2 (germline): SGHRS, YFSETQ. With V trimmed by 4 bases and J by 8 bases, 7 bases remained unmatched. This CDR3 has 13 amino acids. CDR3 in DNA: TGCGCCAGCAGCCTACAGGGGGAAGGAGGCTACACCTTC. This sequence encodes CASSLQGEGGYTF.

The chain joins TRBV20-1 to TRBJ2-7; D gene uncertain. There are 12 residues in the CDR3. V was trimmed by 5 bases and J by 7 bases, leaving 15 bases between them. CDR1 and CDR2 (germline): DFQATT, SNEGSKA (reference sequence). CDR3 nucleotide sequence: TGCAGTGCTTACCAGGTACCCCGGGAGCAGTACTTC. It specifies CSAYQVPREQYF.

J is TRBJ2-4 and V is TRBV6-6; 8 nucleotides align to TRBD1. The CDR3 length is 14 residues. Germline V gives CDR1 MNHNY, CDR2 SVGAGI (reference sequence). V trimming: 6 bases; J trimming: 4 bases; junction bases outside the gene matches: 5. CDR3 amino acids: CASRRQGMKNIQYF. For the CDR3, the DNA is TGTGCCAGCAGGCGACAGGGGATGAAAAACATTCAGTACTTC.

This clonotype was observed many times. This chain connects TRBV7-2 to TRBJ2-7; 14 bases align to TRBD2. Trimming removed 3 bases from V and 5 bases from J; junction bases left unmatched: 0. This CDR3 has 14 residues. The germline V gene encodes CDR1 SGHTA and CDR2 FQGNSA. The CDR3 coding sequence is TGTGCCAGCAGCTTGGGACTAGCGGGGGACGAGCAGTACTTC. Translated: CASSLGLAGDEQYF.

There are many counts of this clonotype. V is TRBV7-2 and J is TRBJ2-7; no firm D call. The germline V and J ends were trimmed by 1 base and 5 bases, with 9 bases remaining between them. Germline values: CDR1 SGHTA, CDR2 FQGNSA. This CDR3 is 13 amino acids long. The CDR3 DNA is TGTGCCAGCAGCTTAGGACTCGGCAACGAGCAGTACTTC. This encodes CASSLGLGNEQYF.

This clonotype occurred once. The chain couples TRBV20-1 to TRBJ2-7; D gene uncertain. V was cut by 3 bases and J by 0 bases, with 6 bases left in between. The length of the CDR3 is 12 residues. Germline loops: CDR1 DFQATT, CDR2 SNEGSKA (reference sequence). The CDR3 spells CSARSHSYEQYF. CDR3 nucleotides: TGCAGTGCTAGGAGTCACTCCTACGAGCAGTACTTC.

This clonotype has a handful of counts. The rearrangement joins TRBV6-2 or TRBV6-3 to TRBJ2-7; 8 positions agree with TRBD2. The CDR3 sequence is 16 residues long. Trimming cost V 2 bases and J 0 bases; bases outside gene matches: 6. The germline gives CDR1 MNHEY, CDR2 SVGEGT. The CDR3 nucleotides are TGTGCCAGCAGTTACGGCAGCGGGAGAAGCTCCTACGAGCAGTACTTC. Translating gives CASSYGSGRSSYEQYF.

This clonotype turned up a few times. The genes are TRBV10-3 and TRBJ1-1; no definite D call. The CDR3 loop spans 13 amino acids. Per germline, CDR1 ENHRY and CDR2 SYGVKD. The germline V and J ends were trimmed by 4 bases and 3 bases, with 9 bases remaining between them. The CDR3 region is CAISVRLDTEAFF. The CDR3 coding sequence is TGTGCCATCAGTGTAAGGTTGGACACTGAAGCTTTCTTT.

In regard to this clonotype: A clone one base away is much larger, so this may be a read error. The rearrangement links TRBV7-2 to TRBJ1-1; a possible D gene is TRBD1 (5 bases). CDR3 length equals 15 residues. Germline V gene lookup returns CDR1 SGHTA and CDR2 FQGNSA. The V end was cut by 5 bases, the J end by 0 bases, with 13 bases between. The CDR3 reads CASSQTANLNTEAFF. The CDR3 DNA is TGTGCCAGCAGCCAGACAGCAAATTTGAACACTGAAGCTTTCTTT.

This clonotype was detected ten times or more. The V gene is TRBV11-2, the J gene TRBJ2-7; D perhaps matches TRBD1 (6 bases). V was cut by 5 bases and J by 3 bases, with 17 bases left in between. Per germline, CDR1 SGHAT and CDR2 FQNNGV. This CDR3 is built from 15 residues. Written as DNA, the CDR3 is TGTGCCAGCAGCGGATCCGGGACACTTAGCTACGAGCAGTACTTC. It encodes CASSGSGTLSYEQYF.

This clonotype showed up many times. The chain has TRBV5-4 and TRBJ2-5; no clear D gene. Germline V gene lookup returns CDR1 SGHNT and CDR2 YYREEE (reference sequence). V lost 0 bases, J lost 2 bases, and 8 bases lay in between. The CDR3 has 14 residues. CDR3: CASSLGGTQETQYF. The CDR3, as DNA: TGTGCCAGCAGCTTGGGAGGCACTCAAGAGACCCAGTACTTC.

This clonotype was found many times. CDR3 nucleotides: TGTGCCAGCAGCTTACAGACTGGAAACACCATATATTTT. Its translation: CASSLQTGNTIYF. The chain couples TRBV7-2 to TRBJ1-3; no clear D gene. The CDR3 length is 13 residues. Germline V gene data show CDR1 as SGHTA and CDR2 as FQGNSA. V lost 2 bases and J 2 bases, leaving 4 bases between the germline ends. Looking up the rest from reference TRBV7-2 and TRBJ1-3 gives the full variable domain: GAGVSQSPSNKVTEKGKDVELRCDPISGHTALYWYRQSLGQGLEFLIYFQGNSAPDKSGLPSDRFSAERTGGSVSTLTIQRTQQEDSAVYLCASSLQTGNTIYFGEGSWLTVV.

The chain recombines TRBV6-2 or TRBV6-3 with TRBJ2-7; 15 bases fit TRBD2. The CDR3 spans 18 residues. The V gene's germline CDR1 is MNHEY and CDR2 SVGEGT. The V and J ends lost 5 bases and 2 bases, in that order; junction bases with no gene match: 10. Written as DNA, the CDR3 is TGTGCCAGCAGTCAACCCGGGACTAGCGGGGGGTTGCCCTACGAGCAGTACTTC. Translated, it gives CASSQPGTSGGLPYEQYF.

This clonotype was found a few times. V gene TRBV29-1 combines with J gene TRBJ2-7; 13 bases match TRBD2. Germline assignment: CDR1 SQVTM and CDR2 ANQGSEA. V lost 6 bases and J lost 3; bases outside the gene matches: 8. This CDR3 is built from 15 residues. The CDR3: CSVLGTSGNHYEQYF. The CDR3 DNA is TGCAGCGTATTGGGGACTAGCGGGAACCACTACGAGCAGTACTTC.